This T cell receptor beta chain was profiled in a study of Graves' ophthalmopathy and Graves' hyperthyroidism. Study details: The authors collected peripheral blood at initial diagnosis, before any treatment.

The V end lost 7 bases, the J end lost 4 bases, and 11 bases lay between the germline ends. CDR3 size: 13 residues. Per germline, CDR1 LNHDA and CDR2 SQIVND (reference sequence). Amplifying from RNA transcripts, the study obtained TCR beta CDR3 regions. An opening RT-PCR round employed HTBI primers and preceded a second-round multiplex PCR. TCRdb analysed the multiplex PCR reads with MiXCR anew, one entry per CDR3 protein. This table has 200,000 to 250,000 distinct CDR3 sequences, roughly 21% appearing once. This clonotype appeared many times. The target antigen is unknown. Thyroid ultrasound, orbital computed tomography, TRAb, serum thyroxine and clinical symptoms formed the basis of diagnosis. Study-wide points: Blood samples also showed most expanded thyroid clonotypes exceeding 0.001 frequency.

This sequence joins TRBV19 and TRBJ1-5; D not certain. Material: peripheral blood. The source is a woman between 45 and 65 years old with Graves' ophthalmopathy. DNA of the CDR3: TGTGCCAGTACCCTTGGGGTGAATCAGCCCCAGCATTTT. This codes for CASTLGVNQPQHF.